This T cell receptor beta chain was obtained from a study of patients and donors after allogeneic stem cell transplantation. This CDR3 has 16 residues. Germline assignment: CDR1 MNHEY and CDR2 SVGEGT. V was clipped by 6 bases and J by 6 bases, with 24 bases between them. In TCRdb, the RT-PCR reads were re-called with MiXCR into one record per CDR3 protein. The sample has 900,000 to 1,000,000 distinct CDR3 sequences; 18% are singletons. The chain carries TRBV6-2 or TRBV6-3 and TRBJ2-7; tentative D call: TRBD1 (5 bases). Sequencing was performed on blood, either unsorted or a sorted T cell fraction (not recorded which). This clonotype originated in a human donor who was either an allogeneic HSCT recipient or a stem cell or donor lymphocyte infusion donor (not recorded which). It is not recorded whose cells these are; they may come from a transplant donor. The CDR3 protein is CASSPLGRATVPEQYF. The CDR3 DNA reads TGTGCCAGCAGCCCCCTGGGCAGGGCCACCGTCCCCGAGCAGTACTTC.